The sequence of this T cell receptor (beta chain) was determined in a study of T cells in Graves' hyperthyroidism and ophthalmopathy. Those with hyperthyroidism were 18 to 65 years old, newly diagnosed, and ill for under 2 months. Uncontrolled infections, other autoimmune diseases, pregnancy or lactation led to exclusion of patients. Diagnostic decisions used clinical symptoms, serum thyroxine and TRAb, thyroid ultrasound and orbital computed tomography. Study results and limitations: Ophthalmopathy got predicted by the model a median about six months before its onset.

There were TCR beta CDR3 regions amplified from RNA transcripts. With the HTBI primer set, the TCR CDR3 went through a first round of RT-PCR. TCRdb fed the multiplex PCR reads into MiXCR, producing one record per CDR3 protein. The sample shows 450,000 to 650,000 distinct CDR3 sequences, around 20% of them seen only once. The sample holds many counts of this clonotype. Its antigen is unidentified. Trimming removed 2 bases at V and 5 bases at J, with 20 bases between. CDR1 SNHLY and CDR2 FYNNEI come from the germline V gene. This CDR3 spans 17 amino acids. The sequence derives from a man aged 18 to 35 with Graves' hyperthyroidism. The sequenced sample consisted of blood. V gene TRBV2 combines with J gene TRBJ2-3; tentative D call: TRBD1 (8 bases). The CDR3 sequence: CASSERRYRGGVDTQYF. The CDR3 region has the DNA TGTGCCAGCAGTGAACGGCGGTACAGGGGGGGAGTAGATACGCAGTATTTT.